This TCR beta chain emerged from a study of T-cell reconstitution after alpha-beta-depleted transplantation in children. Looked up from germline, CDR1 is KGHSH and CDR2 is LQKENI. There are 14 residues in the CDR3. With 3 bases clipped from V and 6 bases from J, the junction kept 5 bases outside the gene matches. Library preparation (for TCRbeta) was performed with unique molecular identifiers. In TCRdb, the PCR reads were re-called with MiXCR into one record per CDR3 protein. The sample carries around 420,000 distinct CDR3 sequences, roughly 16% recorded once. The source was PBMCs, mostly from graft donor cells, collected 360 days after TCRalphabeta/CD19-depleted stem cell transplant. This sequence originates from a boy under three years old who had a stem cell transplant for Wiskott-Aldrich syndrome, so the T cells may come from the graft donor. This chain uses TRBV18 with TRBJ2-3; 8 positions match TRBD2. The CDR3 spells CASSPNGGGDTQYF. CDR3 bases: TGTGCCAGCTCACCGAACGGGGGGGGTGATACGCAGTATTTT.